This is a list of T cell receptor beta chains from one sample in a study of identical twins. Using its own MiXCR run on the 5' RACE reads, TCRdb lists one record per CDR3 protein. The table shows more than 400,000 distinct CDR3 sequences, with 13% to 15% occurring only once. The data were also submitted as part of a second study, on yellow fever vaccine responses in identical twins.

The material sequenced was CD4+ T cells sorted from blood. All receptors derive from a woman between 18 and 29 years old in good health. CDR3s include the opening cysteine and the closing phenylalanine or tryptophan. A D gene is named only where the DNA matches it firmly. Size values are once, few and many counts, or a class for expanded clones, and some rows have none.

D gene	V gene	clone size	J gene	CDR3 DNA	CDR3 protein
.	TRBV2	few	TRBJ1-5	TGTGCCAGCAGTGAAGCGAAGACCCAGCCCCAGCATTTT	CASSEAKTQPQHF
.	TRBV5-1	.	TRBJ2-3	TGCGCCAGCAGCCCAACGGCGGCTACCACAGATACGCAGTATTTT	CASSPTAATTDTQYF
.	TRBV4-1	.	TRBJ1-5	TGCGCCAGCAGCCAAGGTGGGGCGATGGGCAATCAGCCCCAGCATTTT	CASSQGGAMGNQPQHF
TRBD2	TRBV19	few	TRBJ2-1	TGTGCCAGTACCCCATTGGGAGCGGGGAACTACAATGAGCAGTTCTTC	CASTPLGAGNYNEQFF
.	TRBV12-3/TRBV12-4	many	TRBJ2-5	TGTGCCAGTAGGCCCGGGGGTCAAGAGACCCAGTACTTC	CASRPGGQETQYF
.	TRBV5-1	.	TRBJ2-3	TGCGCCAGCAGCCCCGGACAAGACACAGATACGCAGTATTTT	CASSPGQDTDTQYF
.	TRBV2	.	TRBJ1-4	TGTGCCAGCAGTGAACTTGAAAAACTGTTTTTT	CASSELEKLFF
.	TRBV10-3	few	TRBJ2-1	TGTGCCATCAGGCTCGGGGACGCCCCCCACAATGAGCAGTTCTTC	CAIRLGDAPHNEQFF
.	TRBV19	few	TRBJ1-1	TGTGCCAGTAGTATTGGAGGGTTTGTTACTGAAGCTTTCTTT	CASSIGGFVTEAFF
.	TRBV5-6	few	TRBJ1-1	TGTGCCAGCAGCTTGGCGCTCGGGGCGCGCACTGAAGCTTTCTTT	CASSLALGARTEAFF
.	TRBV9	.	TRBJ2-7	TGTGCCAGCAGCTCCCCCCTGGGACGCCCGAACTCCTACGAGCAGTACTTC	CASSSPLGRPNSYEQYF
.	TRBV4-1	few	TRBJ1-1	TGCGCCAGCAGCCAAGTCCCCCCCGACTTAAACCCCACTGAAGCTTTCTTT	CASSQVPPDLNPTEAFF
.	TRBV14	many	TRBJ2-1	TGTGCCAGCAGCCAGGGAGCAGCAAGCTCCTACAATGAGCAGTTCTTC	CASSQGAASSYNEQFF
.	TRBV24-1	.	TRBJ2-3	TGTGCCACCAGTGATTCACCGAGCACTAGCACAGATACGCAGTATTTT	CATSDSPSTSTDTQYF
TRBD2	TRBV2	few	TRBJ2-7	TGTGCCAGCGGTCCTAGCGGGGCCTACGAGCAGTACTTC	CASGPSGAYEQYF
.	TRBV12-3/TRBV12-4	many	TRBJ2-3	TGTGCCAGCAGTTTGGGGACTGTCACAGATACGCAGTATTTT	CASSLGTVTDTQYF
.	TRBV6-1	.	TRBJ1-1	TGTGCCAGCAGAGACACAGGTCGAGGGGGGACTGAAGCTTTCTTT	CASRDTGRGGTEAFF
TRBD2	TRBV5-1	.	TRBJ2-1	TGCGCCAGCAGCTTGTTTAGCGGGAGGAACTATGAGCAGTTCTTC	CASSLFSGRNYEQFF
TRBD1	TRBV6-5	.	TRBJ2-5	TGTGCCAGCAGTTATTACGGACAGGGCATAATACAAGAGACCCAGTACTTC	CASSYYGQGIIQETQYF
TRBD2	TRBV12-3/TRBV12-4	many	TRBJ2-7	TGTGCCAGCAGTCCCGGGACTAGCGGACTTTACGAGCAGTACTTC	CASSPGTSGLYEQYF
TRBD1	TRBV2	.	TRBJ2-4	TGTGCCAGCAGCGCCCGGACAGGGGCCCATTCGCTAGCCAAAAACATTCAGTACTTC	CASSARTGAHSLAKNIQYF
TRBD2	TRBV7-9	few	TRBJ2-1	TGTGCCAGCAGCCCCAGCGGGAGTGCCTACAATGAGCAGTTCTTC	CASSPSGSAYNEQFF
.	TRBV20-1	.	TRBJ2-7	TGCAGTGCTAGAGAGCCAAAGGCCCTTTGGGAGCAGTACTTC	CSAREPKALWEQYF
.	TRBV7-9	.	TRBJ2-1	TGTGCCAGCAGCCAGGGATTTTTGGTAACGGATGAGCAGTTCTTC	CASSQGFLVTDEQFF
TRBD1	TRBV24-1	.	TRBJ1-5	TGTGCCACCAGTCAAGGGGGACAGGGAAATAATCAGCCCCAGCATTTT	CATSQGGQGNNQPQHF
.	TRBV6-5	.	TRBJ1-4	TGTGCCAGCAGTTACTCCGGGGCGGCTAATGAAAAACTGTTTTTT	CASSYSGAANEKLFF
.	TRBV7-7	many	TRBJ2-5	TGTGCCAGCAGCCCGACCGACAGTAAAGAGACCCAGTACTTC	CASSPTDSKETQYF
TRBD1	TRBV12-3/TRBV12-4	.	TRBJ1-4	TGTGCCAGCAGTCCGACCAACAGGGGAAATAATGAAAAACTGTTTTTT	CASSPTNRGNNEKLFF
TRBD1	TRBV6-5	few	TRBJ2-7	TGTGCCAGCAGTCTACAGGACAGGGACTACGAGCAGTACTTC	CASSLQDRDYEQYF
.	TRBV20-1	few	TRBJ2-2	TGCAGTGCTCCGGGACCCTTAACCACCGGGGAGCTGTTTTTT	CSAPGPLTTGELFF
.	TRBV18	few	TRBJ2-1	TGTGCCAGCTCACCCTCGCGGGGTTTCGTTGAGCAGTTCTTC	CASSPSRGFVEQFF
.	TRBV7-9	.	TRBJ2-2	TGTGCCAGCAGCTCCCCTCGCCAGGGGAACACCGGGGAGCTGTTTTTT	CASSSPRQGNTGELFF
TRBD1	TRBV4-1	few	TRBJ1-1	TGCGCCAGCAGCCAAAGGCACTTGGGACAGCCAAACACTGAAGCTTTCTTT	CASSQRHLGQPNTEAFF
.	TRBV7-3	.	TRBJ2-5	TGTGCCAGCAGCTTAAGGGTAGGGGGGGAGACCCAGTACTTC	CASSLRVGGETQYF
.	TRBV28	few	TRBJ2-5	TGTGCCAGCTACAAACCCACCACGTCGTGGGAGACCCAGTACTTC	CASYKPTTSWETQYF
TRBD1	TRBV24-1	few	TRBJ2-1	TGTGCCACCAGTGACCCAAAAAGGACAGGCTACAATGAGCAGTTCTTC	CATSDPKRTGYNEQFF
TRBD1	TRBV25-1	few	TRBJ1-4	TGTGCCAGCAGTGCCGGGACAGGGTTAAAACTGTTTTTT	CASSAGTGLKLFF
TRBD2	TRBV11-2	few	TRBJ2-1	TGTGCCAGCAGCTACCTGGGCGGGAGCTCCTACAATGAGCAGTTCTTC	CASSYLGGSSYNEQFF
TRBD1	TRBV29-1	once	TRBJ2-1	TGCAGCGTGGGAGGGACAGGGTGGGGGGAGCAGTTCTTC	CSVGGTGWGEQFF